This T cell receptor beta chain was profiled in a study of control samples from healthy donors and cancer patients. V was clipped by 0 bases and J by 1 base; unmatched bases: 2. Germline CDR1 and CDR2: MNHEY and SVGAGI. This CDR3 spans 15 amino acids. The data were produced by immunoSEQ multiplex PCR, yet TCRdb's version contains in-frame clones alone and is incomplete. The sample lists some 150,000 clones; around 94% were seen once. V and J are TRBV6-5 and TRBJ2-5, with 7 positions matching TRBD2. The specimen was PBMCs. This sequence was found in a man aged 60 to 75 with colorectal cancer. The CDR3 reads CASSYSGTTQETQYF. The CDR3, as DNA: TGTGCCAGCAGTTACTCGGGGACTACCCAAGAGACCCAGTACTTC.